This T cell receptor (beta chain) was observed in a study of shared clonotypes between healthy human individuals. Study-level findings and limits: In a handful of donors, approximately 5% of naive CD4 clonotypes appeared in common.

Worth noting for this clone: Its antigen is unidentified.

CD45RO-negative CD8 cells positively selected for CCR7 made up the naive population, which excluded terminally differentiated effector memory CD45RA+ cells. Looked up from germline, CDR1 is LNHDA and CDR2 is SQIVND (reference sequence). This CDR3 has 14 amino acids. V was shortened by 6 bases and J by 2 bases, with 14 bases between the two germline ends. Generated by immunoSEQ multiplex PCR, the TCRdb table keeps only in-frame clones and is missing some. This sample has approximately 1.9 million clones; just under 95% occur once, and the top ten carry about 1.6%. The material sequenced was naive CD8+ T cells from PBMCs. The J gene is TRBJ2-7, the V gene TRBV19; D perhaps matches TRBD1 (5 bases). The receptor was derived from a man between 18 and 35 years old in good health. Some clones in this sample may be carry-over from other donors' samples. The DNA of the CDR3 is TGTGCCAGTAGCCCGGGTGGGGCCCCCTACGAGCAGTACTTC. It yields the protein CASSPGGAPYEQYF.